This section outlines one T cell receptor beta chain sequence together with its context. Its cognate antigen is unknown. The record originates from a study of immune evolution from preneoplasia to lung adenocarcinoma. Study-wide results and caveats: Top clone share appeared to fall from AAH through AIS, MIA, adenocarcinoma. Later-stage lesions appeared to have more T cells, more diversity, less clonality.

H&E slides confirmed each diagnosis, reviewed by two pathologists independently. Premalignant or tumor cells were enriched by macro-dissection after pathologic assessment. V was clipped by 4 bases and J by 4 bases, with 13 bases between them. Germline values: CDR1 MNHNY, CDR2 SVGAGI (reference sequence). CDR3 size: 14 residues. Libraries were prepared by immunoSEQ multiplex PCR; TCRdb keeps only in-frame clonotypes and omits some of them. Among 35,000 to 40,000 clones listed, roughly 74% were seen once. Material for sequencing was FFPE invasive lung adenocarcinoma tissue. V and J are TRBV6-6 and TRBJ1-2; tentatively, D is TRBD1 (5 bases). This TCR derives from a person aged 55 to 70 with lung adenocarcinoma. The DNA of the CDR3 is TGTGCCAGCAGTTTAACAGGTGTCACCTATGGCTACACCTTC. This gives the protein CASSLTGVTYGYTF.